These 14 T cell receptor beta chains came from one sample sequenced in a study of blood T cell repertoires in COVID-19. TCRdb's table, derived via immunoSEQ multiplex PCR, lists solely in-frame clones and lacks some. The sample contains 200,000 to 250,000 clones, about 84% of which appear only once. The sample comprised PBMCs or T cells enriched from blood (not recorded which). The receptors stem from a woman aged 50 to 65 who had recovered from COVID-19.

The genes are TRBV7-2 and TRBJ1-1; TRBD1 matches at 8 bases. Per germline, CDR1 SGHTA and CDR2 FQGNSA. V lost 5 bases to trimming and J lost 10 bases; unmatched junction nucleotides: 9. The CDR3 has 13 residues. CDR3 protein: CASSLVRTGRAFF. The CDR3 nucleotides are TGTGCCAGCAGCCTAGTAAGGACAGGGAGAGCTTTCTTT. Filled out from reference TRBV7-2 and TRBJ1-1, the complete variable domain reads GAGVSQSPSNKVTEKGKDVELRCDPISGHTALYWYRQSLGQGLEFLIYFQGNSAPDKSGLPSDRFSAERTGGSVSTLTIQRTQQEDSAVYLCASSLVRTGRAFFGQGTRLTVV.

This chain joins TRBV10-3 and TRBJ2-6; no definite D call. CDR3 length equals 16 residues. V was shortened by 3 bases and J by 0 bases, with 9 bases between the two germline ends. Germline loops: CDR1 ENHRY, CDR2 SYGVKD. CDR3 DNA: TGTGCCATCAGTGACTTGTTTAGCTCTGGGGCCAACGTCCTGACTTTC. Amino acids: CAISDLFSSGANVLTF.

The rearrangement uses TRBV9 and TRBJ2-3; 9 bases are shared with TRBD2. The ends lost 6 bases at V and 2 bases at J; junction bases unmatched: 7. Germline values: CDR1 SGDLS, CDR2 YYNGEE. This CDR3 comprises 15 residues. The DNA of the CDR3 is TGTGCCAGCAACGACGGACTAGCGTACACAGATACGCAGTATTTT. Its protein is CASNDGLAYTDTQYF.

The rearrangement links TRBV29-1 to TRBJ1-2; D not certain. The length of the CDR3 is 14 residues. Trimming stripped 4 bases from V and 0 bases from J, with 12 bases between. The germline CDR1 and CDR2 sequences are SQVTM and ANQGSEA. CDR3 coding DNA: TGCAGCGTTGGTAGTGGTCTGGCTAACTATGGCTACACCTTC. Its translation is CSVGSGLANYGYTF.

In its sample, this clone was seen once. The rearrangement joins TRBV3-1 (or the pseudogene TRBV3-2) to TRBJ2-3; 12 nucleotides align to TRBD2. Trimming removed 4 bases from V and 2 bases from J; junction bases left unmatched: 7. The length of the CDR3 is 17 residues. Germline V gene lookup returns CDR1 LGHDT and CDR2 YNNKEL (reference sequence). CDR3 protein: CASSLWTSGTSTDTQYF. The DNA for the CDR3 is TGTGCCAGCAGCCTATGGACTAGCGGGACGTCCACAGATACGCAGTATTTT.

About this clone: Other DNA variants within this sample encode the same CDR3. The chain combines TRBV9 with TRBJ1-5; 7 nucleotides match TRBD1. Germline V gene data show CDR1 as SGDLS and CDR2 as YYNGEE. J gave up 2 bases and V 0 bases, and 2 bases lay outside the gene matches. The CDR3 is made up of 15 amino acids. The CDR3 reads CASSVGGQGNQPQHF. The CDR3 coding sequence is TGTGCCAGCAGCGTAGGTGGACAGGGCAATCAGCCCCAGCATTTT.

The chain combines TRBV6-2 or TRBV6-3 with TRBJ2-2; D may be TRBD2 (6 bases). Trimming took 6 bases from V and 0 from J, leaving 11 bases between them. This CDR3 has 15 amino acids. Germline V gene sequence: CDR1 MNHEY, CDR2 SVGEGT. The CDR3 reads CASSPGTANTGELFF. The CDR3 DNA sequence: TGTGCCAGCAGCCCCGGGACTGCGAACACCGGGGAGCTGTTTTTT.

V gene TRBV7-8 combines with J gene TRBJ1-5; D unclear. The CDR3 length is 17 residues. V lost 2 bases and J lost 3, with 17 bases in between. Germline V lookup: CDR1 SGHVS, CDR2 FQNEAQ. In DNA form, the CDR3 reads TGTGCCAGCAGCTTAAAACCCTTGGCAGTCGCCAATCAGCCCCAGCATTTT. It yields the protein CASSLKPLAVANQPQHF.

This chain connects TRBV6-5 to TRBJ1-4; D is unresolved. The CDR3 has 15 amino acids. Germline V lookup: CDR1 MNHEY, CDR2 SVGAGI. Trimming cost V 4 bases and J 7 bases, with 16 bases left between them. In DNA, the CDR3 is TGTGCCAGCAGTTTCGGAGGGAGCGTAGCTGAAAAACTGTTTTTT. Translated, it gives CASSFGGSVAEKLFF.

V gene TRBV6-5 combines with J gene TRBJ1-4; D gene ambiguous. This CDR3 spans 16 amino acids. Between the trimmed V and J ends, which lost 0 bases and 4 bases, there was a span of 12 bases. Germline CDR1 MNHEY, CDR2 SVGAGI. The CDR3 DNA sequence: TGTGCCAGCAGTTACTCGCGGGCCTCTCATAATGAAAAACTGTTTTTT. Residues: CASSYSRASHNEKLFF.

This rearrangement joins TRBV9 to TRBJ1-3, with unresolved D. CDR1 is SGDLS and CDR2 is YYNGEE in the germline V gene. CDR3 length equals 15 residues. Trimming pared 0 bases from V and 4 bases from J, leaving 11 bases between. The CDR3 region has the DNA TGTGCCAGCAGCGTAGAAGGGAGAGGCGGAAACACCATATATTTT. Translating it yields CASSVEGRGGNTIYF.

This clone was counted once. The genes are TRBV29-1 and TRBJ1-2, with D possibly matching TRBD1 (6 bases). Looked up from germline, CDR1 is SQVTM and CDR2 is ANQGSEA. V was trimmed by 5 bases and J by 1 base, leaving 11 bases between them. This CDR3 is 13 amino acids long. CDR3 region: CSVLTGNNYGYTF. DNA for the CDR3: TGCAGCGTTTTGACAGGAAATAACTATGGCTACACCTTC.

The chain carries TRBV27 and TRBJ1-2; TRBD1 is a possible D gene (5 bases). Trimming removed 1 base at V and 9 bases at J, with 21 bases between. CDR1 is MNHEY, CDR2 SMNVEV, per germline (reference sequence). This CDR3 comprises 16 residues. This CDR3 reads CASSLLFAGQGGSYTF. CDR3 in DNA: TGTGCCAGCAGTTTATTATTCGCTGGGCAGGGCGGGAGCTACACCTTC.

This rearrangement joins TRBV7-9 to TRBJ1-1; D unresolved. CDR3 size: 14 residues. Germline lookup yields CDR1 SEHNR and CDR2 FQNEAQ (reference sequence). Trimming took 1 base from V and 2 from J, leaving 8 bases between them. CDR3 nucleotide sequence: TGTGCCAGCAGCTTAGGTCAGGATAACACTGAAGCTTTCTTT. This encodes CASSLGQDNTEAFF.